These 19 T cell receptor beta chains came from one sample sequenced in a study of blood T cell repertoires in COVID-19. TCRdb keeps only in-frame clones here, not all; method: immunoSEQ multiplex PCR. Of hundreds of thousands of clones listed, around 89% are singletons. Input material: PBMCs or T cells enriched from blood (not recorded which). Every receptor here comes from a young man who had recovered from COVID-19.

CDR3 DNA sequence: TGTGCCAGTAGGACAGCGGGAGTTGGGTCCTACGAGCAGTACTTC. This translates into CASRTAGVGSYEQYF. This chain links TRBV19 with TRBJ2-7, with 8 bases fitting TRBD2. The CDR3 contains 15 residues. Germline values: CDR1 LNHDA, CDR2 SQIVND (reference sequence). With 6 bases clipped from V and 1 base from J, the junction kept 8 bases outside the gene matches.

The chain links TRBV19 to TRBJ1-4; D uncertain. There are 17 residues in the CDR3. V dropped 6 bases and J dropped 0 bases, with 17 bases sitting between them. Looked up from germline, CDR1 is LNHDA and CDR2 is SQIVND (reference sequence). CDR3: CASRSRVDRATNEKLFF. The CDR3 nucleotides are TGTGCCAGTAGGTCGCGGGTCGATCGTGCAACTAATGAAAAACTGTTTTTT.

The rearrangement joins TRBV6-5 to TRBJ1-3; D is perhaps TRBD1 (6 bases). Germline CDR1 is MNHEY and CDR2 is SVGAGI. The CDR3 length is 15 residues. V was cut by 6 bases and J by 0 bases, with 12 bases left in between. The CDR3 loop reads CASRAQGLSGNTIYF. In DNA form, the CDR3 reads TGTGCCAGCAGGGCACAGGGTCTCTCTGGAAACACCATATATTTT.

V is TRBV5-8 and J is TRBJ2-5, with 11 bases lining up with TRBD1. The CDR3 runs 15 residues. Losses at the gene ends were 1 base for V and 4 bases for J; bases not matched to a gene: 3. The germline CDR1 and CDR2 sequences are SGHTS and YDEGEE. The CDR3 DNA is TGTGCCAGCAGCTTGAAGGGACAGGGGGTAGAGACCCAGTACTTC. This encodes CASSLKGQGVETQYF.

The rearrangement uses TRBV4-1 and TRBJ1-2; 9 bases map to TRBD1. The CDR3 contains 17 residues. J lost 4 bases, V lost 0 bases, and 9 bases had no gene match. Germline V gives CDR1 MGHRA, CDR2 YSYEKL. The CDR3 DNA reads TGCGCCAGCAGCCAAGATCCTTTAGGGACAGGGTTCTATGGCTACACCTTC. Its protein is CASSQDPLGTGFYGYTF.

V gene TRBV7-9 combines with J gene TRBJ2-7; D call uncertain. CDR3 size: 11 residues. The germline V and J ends were trimmed by 5 bases and 5 bases, with 7 bases remaining between them. Germline CDR1 reads SEHNR; CDR2 reads FQNEAQ (reference sequence). CDR3 DNA: TGTGCCAGCAGCGGAGAAGACGAGCAGTACTTC. This sequence encodes CASSGEDEQYF. Based on the CDR3 plus reference TRBV7-9 and TRBJ2-7, the full variable domain is DTGVSQNPRHKITKRGQNVTFRCDPISEHNRLYWYRQTLGQGPEFLTYFQNEAQLEKSRLLSDRFSAERPKGSFSTLEIQRTEQGDSAMYLCASSGEDEQYFGPGTRLTVT.

There are a few counts of this clone. V and J are TRBV29-1 and TRBJ2-1; 15 bases are a match to TRBD2. The V gene end was trimmed by 8 bases and the J gene end by 5 bases; junction bases not matched to a gene: 10. The germline V gene encodes CDR1 SQVTM and CDR2 ANQGSEA. There are 16 residues in the CDR3. CDR3 protein: CSFLGLAGGGHNEQFF. The CDR3 bases are TGCAGCTTCCTAGGACTAGCGGGAGGGGGGCACAATGAGCAGTTCTTC.

V usage is TRBV15 and J usage is TRBJ1-5, with D perhaps TRBD1 (5 bases). The CDR3 is made up of 14 amino acids. The germline V gene has CDR1 LNHNV and CDR2 YYDKDF (reference sequence). With 7 bases removed from V and 6 bases from J, the gap between germline ends came to 16 bases. The CDR3 sequence is CATTALRGSQPQHF. The DNA of the CDR3 is TGTGCCACCACCGCGTTAAGGGGCTCTCAGCCCCAGCATTTT.

This rearrangement joins TRBV28 to TRBJ2-7, with TRBD2 matching 8 bases. The CDR3 loop spans 12 amino acids. V lost 8 bases and J lost 2; bases outside the gene matches: 2. Looked up from germline, CDR1 is MDHEN and CDR2 is SYDVKM. The CDR3 loop is CASGGGPYEQYF. As DNA, the CDR3 is TGTGCCAGCGGCGGGGGGCCCTACGAGCAGTACTTC.

The chain is built from TRBV7-7 and TRBJ2-2, with D possibly being TRBD1 (6 bases). CDR1 SSHAT and CDR2 FNYEAQ come from the germline V gene (reference sequence). There are 15 residues in the CDR3. V was cut by 2 bases and J by 7 bases, with 14 bases left in between. CDR3 in amino acids: CASSLFTGMVGELFF. In DNA, the CDR3 is TGTGCCAGCAGCTTATTCACAGGGATGGTCGGGGAGCTGTTTTTT.

This clone was seen more than once but under ten times. V and J are TRBV12-3 or TRBV12-4 and TRBJ1-3, with unresolved D. The CDR3 contains 13 residues. V was cut by 6 bases and J by 5 bases, with 11 bases left in between. CDR3 amino acids: CASSLEERNTIYF. Here the CDR3 DNA reads TGTGCCAGCAGCCTAGAGGAGAGAAACACCATATATTTT.

This clone was detected a few times. The chain links TRBV7-9 to TRBJ1-2; 9 nucleotides line up with TRBD1. V lost 3 bases, J lost 5 bases, and 4 bases stayed unmatched. The CDR3 is 14 residues long. The germline CDR1 and CDR2 sequences are SEHNR and FQNEAQ (reference sequence). The CDR3 loop reads CASSFGQGKYGYTF. The CDR3 DNA reads TGTGCCAGCAGCTTCGGACAGGGGAAATATGGCTACACCTTC.

The chain joins TRBV9 to TRBJ1-1; no firm D call. V lost 3 bases and J lost 1, with 7 bases in between. The CDR3 is 13 amino acids. Germline-derived CDR1 and CDR2 are SGDLS and YYNGEE. Here the CDR3 reads CASSALSNTEAFF. The CDR3 nucleotides read TGTGCCAGCAGCGCACTCTCGAACACTGAAGCTTTCTTT.

The chain combines TRBV10-1 with TRBJ2-1, with D hard to call. This CDR3 comprises 12 residues. CDR1 is WNHNN, CDR2 SYGVQD, per germline (reference sequence). V lost 2 bases to trimming and J lost 12 bases, with 11 bases between them. DNA of the CDR3: TGCGCCAGCAGTGAGACCCACCTACCGCAGTTCTTC. It yields the protein CASSETHLPQFF.

The CDR3 nucleotides read TGTGCCTGGAGTCGGGGACTAGCGGGAGTTTACGAGCAGTACTTC. The encoded protein is CAWSRGLAGVYEQYF. The J gene is TRBJ2-7, the V gene TRBV30; 14 bases match TRBD2. The CDR3 is made up of 15 amino acids. The germline V gene has CDR1 GTSNPN and CDR2 SVGIG (reference sequence). The V and J ends lost 2 bases and 4 bases, in that order; junction bases with no gene match: 4.

This chain connects TRBV4-3 to TRBJ1-6; 8 bases are a match to TRBD1. CDR1 is LGHNA, CDR2 YSLEER, per germline. The CDR3 is 16 amino acids. V lost 5 bases, J lost 7 bases, and 10 bases stayed unmatched. The CDR3 region is CASSSRPGGQNSPLHF. DNA for the CDR3: TGCGCCAGCAGCAGTAGGCCAGGGGGCCAAAATTCACCCCTCCACTTT.

This rearrangement joins TRBV9 to TRBJ2-7, with D possibly being TRBD2 (6 bases). The CDR3 contains 16 residues. The V gene lost 0 bases and the J gene lost 0 bases, with 13 bases spanning the gap. CDR1 SGDLS and CDR2 YYNGEE come from the germline V gene. The CDR3 spells CASSVEAGTYSYEQYF. The CDR3 coding sequence is TGTGCCAGCAGCGTAGAAGCCGGGACTTACTCCTACGAGCAGTACTTC. The full variable domain, completed using reference TRBV9 and TRBJ2-7, is DSGVTQTPKHLITATGQRVTLRCSPRSGDLSVYWYQQSLDQGLQFLIQYYNGEERAKGNILERFSAQQFPDLHSELNLSSLELGDSALYFCASSVEAGTYSYEQYFGPGTRLTVT.

The chain combines TRBV12-3 or TRBV12-4 with TRBJ1-2; 7 nucleotides agree with TRBD1. Losses at the gene ends were 10 bases for V and 4 bases for J; bases not matched to a gene: 6. This CDR3 region has 12 residues. The DNA for the CDR3 is TGTGCCACCCGGGGACAGTCCTATGGCTACACCTTC. Its protein product is CATRGQSYGYTF.

V and J are TRBV3-1 (or the pseudogene TRBV3-2) and TRBJ1-2, with 10 bases lining up with TRBD1. CDR1 and CDR2 (germline): LGHDT, YNNKEL (reference sequence). The CDR3 loop spans 15 amino acids. J lost 3 bases, V lost 5 bases, and 6 bases had no gene match. CDR3 sequence (DNA): TGTGCCAGCAGCACCCGGGACAGGGGCTACTATGGCTACACCTTC. Translating gives CASSTRDRGYYGYTF.